These 13 T cell receptor beta chains were sequenced from one sample in a study of Graves' ophthalmopathy and Graves' hyperthyroidism. Using RNA transcripts, the TCR beta CDR3 regions were amplified. First-round RT-PCR relied on HTBI primers, and a second-round multiplex PCR came next. TCRdb itself ran the multiplex PCR reads through MiXCR, one entry per CDR3 protein. The sample yields a few hundred thousand distinct CDR3 sequences, about 16% seen once. The specimen sequenced was peripheral blood. These TCRs come from a woman between 18 and 29 years old with stable Graves' hyperthyroidism.

The chain joins TRBV20-1 to TRBJ2-7, with D possibly TRBD1 on 6 matching bases. Per the germline V gene, CDR1 is DFQATT and CDR2 is SNEGSKA (reference sequence). The ends were cut back, 3 bases at V and 4 bases at J, with 16 bases in the middle. This CDR3 contains 14 residues. This CDR3 reads CSASGRDTRYEQYF. CDR3 in DNA: TGCAGTGCTAGTGGCCGGGACACTAGGTACGAGCAGTACTTC.

This clonotype was detected only a few times. At one end the junction does not follow the germline gene, possibly because of a read error. The rearrangement joins TRBV29-1 to TRBJ2-7, with D uncertain. This CDR3 is 15 amino acids long. Germline CDR1 SQVTM, CDR2 ANQGSEA. CDR3 in DNA: TGCAGCGTTGAAGAAGGAGACACCTACCGCGGAGAGCAATACTTC. Translated, it gives CSVEEGDTYRGEQYF.

This clonotype showed up many times. This sequence joins TRBV12-3 or TRBV12-4 and TRBJ1-2; D perhaps matches TRBD1 (5 bases). The CDR3 runs to 13 residues. The V end lost 5 bases, the J end lost 4 bases, and 11 bases lay between the germline ends. The CDR3 here is CASSDGHSYGYTF. The CDR3 DNA reads TGTGCCAGCAGTGATGGACACAGCTATGGCTACACCTTC.

The chain joins TRBV14 to TRBJ1-6; D gene uncertain. CDR3 size: 14 residues. Trimming removed 1 base from V and 4 bases from J, with 5 bases in between. The germline CDR1 and CDR2 sequences are SGHDN and FVKESK. The DNA of the CDR3 is TGTGCCAGCAGCCAAGTGGGGTATAATTCACCCCTCCACTTT. Translated: CASSQVGYNSPLHF.

The table lists this clonotype with many counts. The gene calls are TRBV19 and TRBJ2-5; TRBD2 matches 11 bases. The CDR3 is 17 residues long. The trim removed 2 bases at V and 2 bases at J, leaving 7 bases unmatched. From germline, CDR1 is LNHDA and CDR2 SQIVND (reference sequence). The CDR3 coding sequence is TGTGCCAGTAGTATAAGCCCCCTAGCGGGGGGTCAAGAGACCCAGTACTTC. Residues: CASSISPLAGGQETQYF.

This clonotype was seen ten or more times. The chain is built from TRBV30 and TRBJ1-1; maybe TRBD1 (6 bases). Germline assignment: CDR1 GTSNPN and CDR2 SVGIG (reference sequence). This CDR3 spans 17 amino acids. The V gene lost 0 bases and the J gene lost 1 base, with 18 bases spanning the gap. CDR3 residues: CAWSVSFRGASNTEAFF. CDR3 sequence (DNA): TGTGCCTGGAGTGTATCGTTTCGGGGGGCGTCGAACACTGAAGCTTTCTTT.

This clonotype has ten or more counts. The chain has TRBV4-1 and TRBJ2-7, with D possibly matching TRBD2 (6 bases). The length of the CDR3 is 17 residues. V was shortened by 4 bases and J by 0 bases, with 19 bases between the two germline ends. Germline CDR1 is MGHRA and CDR2 is YSYEKL. CDR3 sequence (DNA): TGCGCCAGCAGCCTTTCCGGACCGGGACTTAGCTCCTACGAGCAGTACTTC. It encodes CASSLSGPGLSSYEQYF.

This clonotype was detected many times. This sequence joins TRBV4-2 and TRBJ1-6; no definite D call. Trimming pared 0 bases from V and 5 bases from J, leaving 11 bases between. This CDR3 is built from 16 residues. Germline-derived CDR1 and CDR2 are LGHNA and YNFKEQ. The CDR3 nucleotides read TGTGCCAGCAGCCAAGATTTCCAGAGTAATAATTCACCCCTCCACTTT. Amino acid sequence: CASSQDFQSNNSPLHF.

This clonotype was seen repeatedly, ten times or more. V usage is TRBV12-3 or TRBV12-4 and J usage is TRBJ2-5; TRBD2 is a possible D gene (6 bases). Trimming cost V 6 bases and J 2 bases, with 13 bases left between them. The CDR3 totals 14 residues. CDR3 in DNA: TGTGCCAGCAGCCTCGGGACTTCTCAAGAGACCCAGTACTTC. It is translated as CASSLGTSQETQYF.

The genes are TRBV29-1 and TRBJ2-6, with a possible D match to TRBD1 (6 bases). The V gene's germline CDR1 is SQVTM and CDR2 ANQGSEA. The CDR3 contains 14 residues. Trimming removed 7 bases at V and 4 bases at J, with 14 bases between. CDR3: CSAPGDSGANVLTF. CDR3 bases: TGCAGCGCTCCAGGGGATTCCGGGGCCAACGTCCTGACTTTC.

Ten or more counts support this clonotype. This chain uses TRBV20-1 with TRBJ1-1; 7 bases fit TRBD1. The CDR3 loop spans 15 amino acids. CDR1 is DFQATT, CDR2 SNEGSKA, per germline (reference sequence). V dropped 2 bases and J dropped 1; count of bases not matched to a gene: 7. The CDR3 DNA reads as TGCAGTGCTAGAATTCGTGCAGGGGGGAACACTGAAGCTTTCTTT. As protein: CSARIRAGGNTEAFF.

Regarding this clonotype: Since a much larger clone is just one base distant, this may be a read error. This chain links TRBV4-1 with TRBJ1-5; D remains ambiguous. CDR3 length: 15 amino acids. The germline gives CDR1 MGHRA, CDR2 YSYEKL. CDR3 DNA: TGTGTCAGCAGCCAGTCTAGTTTTATCAATCAGCCCCAGCATTTT. It specifies CVSSQSSFINQPQHF.

At least ten counts were recorded for this clonotype. This rearrangement joins TRBV5-1 to TRBJ2-5; D is unclear. The CDR3 has 14 amino acids. V lost 0 bases and J lost 5, with 11 bases in between. The germline V gene has CDR1 SGHRS and CDR2 YFSETQ. The CDR3 spells CASSLGHAQETQYF. Here the CDR3 DNA reads TGCGCCAGCAGCTTGGGACATGCCCAGGAGACCCAGTACTTC.